The rows below give T cell receptor beta chains drawn from one sample of a study of T cells in Graves' hyperthyroidism and ophthalmopathy. Using its own MiXCR run on the multiplex PCR reads, TCRdb lists one record per CDR3 protein. The top ten clones hold less than 20% of a sample with more than 300,000 distinct CDR3 sequences, approximately 15% of them seen once. Sequencing input: blood. Receptors were obtained from a woman aged 25 to 39 with Graves' ophthalmopathy. The CDR3 runs from the conserved cysteine through the conserved F or W. The D gene is left open where the match is weak. Rows give clone size only sometimes, using once, few, many, or a class for an expanded clone.

d_call,j_call,v_call,cdr3_length,clone_size,cdr3_nt,cdr3_aa
.,TRBJ1-6,TRBV6-1,17,few,TGTGCCAGCAGTGAACTAGACAGGAGCTCCTATAATTCACCCCTCCACTTT,CASSELDRSSYNSPLHF
.,TRBJ2-1,TRBV20-1,14,many,TGCAGTGCTAGAGAGGGGAAATCCTACAATGAGCAGTTCTTC,CSAREGKSYNEQFF
.,TRBJ1-2,TRBV6-2/TRBV6-3,13,.,TGTGCCAGCTCAAAAGGACTTCTCTATGGCTACACCTTC,CASSKGLLYGYTF
.,TRBJ1-2,TRBV9,13,.,TGTGCCAGCAGCGGGCCAGGGAAATATGGCTACACCTTC,CASSGPGKYGYTF
TRBD1,TRBJ2-3,TRBV7-2,15,many,TGTGCCAGCGGACCGGGACAGGGACCGAGAGATACGCAGTATTTT,CASGPGQGPRDTQYF
TRBD1,TRBJ1-4,TRBV27,15,many,TGTGCCAGCGGGCCCGAGACAGGGGGCGGGGAAAAACTGTTTTTT,CASGPETGGGEKLFF
TRBD2,TRBJ2-3,TRBV20-1,16,many,TGCAGTGCTAGAGATCCGAGCGGGGGAGGCACAGATACGCAGTATTTT,CSARDPSGGGTDTQYF
.,TRBJ2-5,TRBV24-1,14,many,TGTGCCACCAGTGATGGACAGTCAAGGGGGACCCAGTACTTC,CATSDGQSRGTQYF
.,TRBJ2-5,TRBV24-1,14,many,TGTGCCACCAGTGACAGGGCCAAGGGGGAGACCCAGTACTTC,CATSDRAKGETQYF
.,TRBJ2-5,TRBV7-3,13,few,TGTGCCAGCAGCCTTTATCCCCGGGAGACCCAGTACTTC,CASSLYPRETQYF
TRBD2,TRBJ2-2,TRBV24-1,17,.,TGTGCCACCAGTGATTGGGCTAGCGGGGGGCAAGCCGGGGAGCTGTTTTTT,CATSDWASGGQAGELFF
TRBD1,TRBJ2-2,TRBV12-3/TRBV12-4,15,many,TGTGCCAGCAGCCAACAGGGGGCGGACACCGGGGAGCTGTTTTTT,CASSQQGADTGELFF
.,TRBJ2-6,TRBV30,15,many,TGTGCCGAAGGGATCCGAGCCTCTGGGGCCAACGTCCTGACTTTC,CAEGIRASGANVLTF
.,TRBJ1-1,TRBV4-2,13,many,TGTGCCAGCAGCCAAACAACTGCCTCTGAAGCTTTCTTT,CASSQTTASEAFF
TRBD1,TRBJ2-1,TRBV29-1,13,.,TGCAGCGTGGCCGGGACAGGGGGGAATGAGCAGTTCTTC,CSVAGTGGNEQFF
TRBD2,TRBJ2-3,TRBV3-1,17,many,TGTGCCAGCAGCCAAGTGTCTAGCGGGAAAAGCACAGATACGCAGTATTTT,CASSQVSSGKSTDTQYF
.,TRBJ2-3,TRBV28,15,many,TGTGCCAGCAGTTCAACCGGCCAGGGCACAGATACGCAGTATTTT,CASSSTGQGTDTQYF
TRBD2,TRBJ2-3,TRBV9,15,.,TGTGCCAGCAGCCAGGCGGGGGGGCACACAGATACGCAGTATTTT,CASSQAGGHTDTQYF
.,TRBJ1-2,TRBV4-1,17,many,TGCGCCAGCAGCCCAACTTTCGTTAGGGAGGGCGTGCTCGGCTACACCTTC,CASSPTFVREGVLGYTF
TRBD1,TRBJ1-2,TRBV11-2,16,many,TGTGCCAGCAGCTTAGATCTCGGGACAGTGGGCTATGGCTACACCTTC,CASSLDLGTVGYGYTF
.,TRBJ2-1,TRBV7-3,14,many,TGTGCCAGCAGCTTATCGCCGCAGAACGATGAGCAGTTCTTC,CASSLSPQNDEQFF
.,TRBJ1-2,TRBV28,16,.,TGTGCCAGCAGGCCTCCGAGAGGGGAGGCTAACTATGGCTACACCTTC,CASRPPRGEANYGYTF
.,TRBJ2-1,TRBV20-1,13,many,TGCAGCCGCACTGTGACAGCCTACAATGAGCAGTTCTTC,CSRTVTAYNEQFF
.,TRBJ2-7,TRBV24-1,15,many,TGTGCCACCAGTGATTTGAACAGGGACGGCTACGAGCAGTACTTC,CATSDLNRDGYEQYF
.,TRBJ2-2,TRBV28,12,many,TGTGCCAGCACCATACGATACGGGGAGCTGTTTTTT,CASTIRYGELFF
.,TRBJ2-6,TRBV12-3/TRBV12-4,16,.,TGTGCCAGGTGCGGGGACTTTAACTCTGGGGCCAACGTCCTGACTTTC,CARCGDFNSGANVLTF
.,TRBJ2-7,TRBV20-1,14,many,TGCAGTGCTCCGCCAGGGGTGGGAACCTACGAGCAGTACTTC,CSAPPGVGTYEQYF
TRBD2,TRBJ2-1,TRBV5-1,14,many,TGCGCCAGCAGCCCGGGACTAGCCGAGGATGAGCAGTTCTTC,CASSPGLAEDEQFF
.,TRBJ2-1,TRBV28,16,.,TGTGCCAGCAGTCCCGAGACTTATGACCTTTACAATGAGCAGTTCTTC,CASSPETYDLYNEQFF
TRBD2,TRBJ2-7,TRBV6-1,14,many,TGTGCCAGCATCGATGTCGGGGGGTCCTACGAGCAGTACTTC,CASIDVGGSYEQYF
.,TRBJ2-5,TRBV6-1,17,.,TGTGCCAGCAGGGGCCGACGCCTCAGAGTTCAAGAGATGGCCCAGTACTTC,CASRGRRLRVQEMAQYF
TRBD2,TRBJ2-2,TRBV6-5,15,.,TGTGCCAGCAGTTACCGAGCGGGGGTTTCCGGGGAGCTGTTTTTT,CASSYRAGVSGELFF
.,TRBJ1-1,TRBV20-1,12,many,TGCAGTGCTAGCAGGGTGGACACTGAAGCTTTCTTT,CSASRVDTEAFF
TRBD1,TRBJ1-1,TRBV30,14,.,TGTGCCTGGAGTCCCGGGACAGGGAACACTGAAGCTTTCTTT,CAWSPGTGNTEAFF
TRBD1,TRBJ1-1,TRBV13,16,few,TGTGCCAGCAGACCTGACCCGGACAGGGGTAAGGGTGAAGCTTTCTTT,CASRPDPDRGKGEAFF